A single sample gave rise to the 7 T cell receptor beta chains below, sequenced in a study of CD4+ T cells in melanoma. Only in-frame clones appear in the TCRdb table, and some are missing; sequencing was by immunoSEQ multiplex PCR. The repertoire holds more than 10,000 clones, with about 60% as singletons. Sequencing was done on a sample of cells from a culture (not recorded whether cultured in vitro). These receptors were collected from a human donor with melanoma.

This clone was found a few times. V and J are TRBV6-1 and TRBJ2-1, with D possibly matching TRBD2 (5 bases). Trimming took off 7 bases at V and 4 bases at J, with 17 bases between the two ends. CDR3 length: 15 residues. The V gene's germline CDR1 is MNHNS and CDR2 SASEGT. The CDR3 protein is CASKPPFGVYNEQFF. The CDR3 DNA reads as TGTGCCAGCAAGCCACCTTTCGGGGTTTACAATGAGCAGTTCTTC.

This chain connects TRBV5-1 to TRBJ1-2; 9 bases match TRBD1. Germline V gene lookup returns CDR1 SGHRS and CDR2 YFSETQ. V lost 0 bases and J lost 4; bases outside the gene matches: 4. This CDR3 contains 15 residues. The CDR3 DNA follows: TGCGCCAGCAGCTTGGGGGACAGGGATCCCTATGGCTACACCTTC. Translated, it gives CASSLGDRDPYGYTF.

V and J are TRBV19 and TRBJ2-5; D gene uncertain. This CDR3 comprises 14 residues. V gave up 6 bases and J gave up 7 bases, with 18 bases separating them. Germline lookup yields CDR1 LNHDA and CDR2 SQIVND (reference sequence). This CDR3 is CASSHAGPDGTQYF. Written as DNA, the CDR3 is TGTGCCAGTAGCCACGCCGGGCCGGACGGGACCCAGTACTTC.

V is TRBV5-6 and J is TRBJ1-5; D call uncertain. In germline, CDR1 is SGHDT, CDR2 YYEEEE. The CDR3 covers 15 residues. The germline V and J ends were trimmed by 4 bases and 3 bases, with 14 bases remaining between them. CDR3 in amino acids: CASSKRGSNNQPQHF. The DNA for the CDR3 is TGTGCCAGCAGCAAAAGAGGATCTAACAATCAGCCCCAGCATTTT.

The CDR3 sequence: CASSKNSAGTQYF. CDR3 coding DNA: TGTGCCAGCAGCAAAAACTCGGCGGGTACGCAGTATTTT. This chain links TRBV11-3 with TRBJ2-3; a weak D match, TRBD2 (5 bases). Trimming took 5 bases from V and 8 from J, leaving 14 bases between them. The CDR3 runs 13 residues. Germline V gives CDR1 SGHNT, CDR2 YENEEA. Supplemented by reference TRBV11-3 and TRBJ2-3, the full variable domain reads EAGVVQSPRYKIIEKKQPVAFWCNPISGHNTLYWYLQNLGQGPELLIRYENEEAVDDSQLPKDRFSAERLKGVDSTLKIQPAELGDSAVYLCASSKNSAGTQYFGPGTRLTVL.

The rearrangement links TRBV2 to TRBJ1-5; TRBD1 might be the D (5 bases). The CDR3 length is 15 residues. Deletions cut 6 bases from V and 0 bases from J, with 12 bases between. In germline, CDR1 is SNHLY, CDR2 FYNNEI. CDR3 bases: TGTGCCAGCAGGAACGACGGACATAGCAATCAGCCCCAGCATTTT. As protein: CASRNDGHSNQPQHF. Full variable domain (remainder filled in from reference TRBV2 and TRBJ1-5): EPEVTQTPSHQVTQMGQEVILRCVPISNHLYFYWYRQILGQKVEFLVSFYNNEISEKSEIFDDQFSVERPDGSNFTLKIRSTKLEDSAMYFCASRNDGHSNQPQHFGDGTRLSIL.

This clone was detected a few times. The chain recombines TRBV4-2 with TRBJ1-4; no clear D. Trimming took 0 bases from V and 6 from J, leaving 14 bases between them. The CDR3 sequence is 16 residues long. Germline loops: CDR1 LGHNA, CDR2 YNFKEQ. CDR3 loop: CASSQERGSGDEKLFF. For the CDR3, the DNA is TGTGCCAGCAGCCAAGAAAGAGGGAGTGGGGATGAAAAACTGTTTTTT.